The text below deals with one TCR beta chain. The junction differs from germline at one of its ends, possibly a read error. The sample is drawn from a study of T-cell reconstitution after alpha-beta-depleted transplantation in children. CDR1 and CDR2 (germline): SGHDN, FVKESK. CDR3 length equals 13 residues. Library preparation (for TCRbeta) was performed with unique molecular identifiers. MiXCR, applied by TCRdb to the PCR reads, yields one record per CDR3 protein. The table has more than 200,000 distinct CDR3 sequences, roughly 25% seen once. The clonotype originates from a girl aged 2 to 10 with Fanconi anemia, due to receive a stem cell transplant. This material consisted of PBMCs, taken before TCRalphabeta/CD19-depleted stem cell transplant. J is TRBJ2-2 and V is TRBV14, with 8 bases identical to TRBD2. CDR3 in amino acids: CASSQIHREGLVF. The CDR3 DNA sequence: TGTGCCAGCAGCCAAATCCACCGGGAGGGACTAGTCTTT.